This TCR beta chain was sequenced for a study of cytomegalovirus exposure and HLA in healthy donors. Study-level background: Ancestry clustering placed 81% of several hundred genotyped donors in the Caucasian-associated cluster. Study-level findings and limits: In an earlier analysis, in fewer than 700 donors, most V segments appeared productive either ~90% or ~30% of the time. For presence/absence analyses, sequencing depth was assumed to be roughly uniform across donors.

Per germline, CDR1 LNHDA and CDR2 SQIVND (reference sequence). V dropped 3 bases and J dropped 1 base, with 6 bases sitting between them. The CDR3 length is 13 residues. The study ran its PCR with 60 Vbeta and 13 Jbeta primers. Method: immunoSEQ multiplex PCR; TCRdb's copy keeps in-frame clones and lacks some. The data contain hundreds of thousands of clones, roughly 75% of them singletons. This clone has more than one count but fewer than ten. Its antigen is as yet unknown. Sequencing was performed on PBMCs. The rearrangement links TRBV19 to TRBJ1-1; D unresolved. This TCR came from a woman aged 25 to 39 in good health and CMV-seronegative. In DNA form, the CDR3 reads TGTGCCAGTAGTATTTGGGCGAACACTGAAGCTTTCTTT. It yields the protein CASSIWANTEAFF. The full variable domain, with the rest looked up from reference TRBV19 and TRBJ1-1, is DGGITQSPKYLFRKEGQNVTLSCEQNLNHDAMYWYRQDPGQGLRLIYYSQIVNDFQKGDIAEGYSVSREKKESFPLTVTSAQKNPTAFYLCASSIWANTEAFFGQGTRLTVV.